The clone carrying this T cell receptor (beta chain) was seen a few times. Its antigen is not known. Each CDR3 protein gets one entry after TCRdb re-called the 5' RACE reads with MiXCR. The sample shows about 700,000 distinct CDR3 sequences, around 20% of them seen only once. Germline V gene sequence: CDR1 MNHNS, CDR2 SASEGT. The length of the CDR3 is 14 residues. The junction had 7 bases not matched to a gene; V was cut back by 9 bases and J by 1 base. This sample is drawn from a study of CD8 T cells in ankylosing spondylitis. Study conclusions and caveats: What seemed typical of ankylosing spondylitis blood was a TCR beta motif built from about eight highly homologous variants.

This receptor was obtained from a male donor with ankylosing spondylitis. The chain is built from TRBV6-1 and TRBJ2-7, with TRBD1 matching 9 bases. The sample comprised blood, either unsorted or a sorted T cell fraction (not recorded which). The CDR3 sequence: CASRGTGISYEQYF. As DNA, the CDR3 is TGTGCCAGTCGCGGGACAGGGATATCCTACGAGCAGTACTTC.